The 5 T cell receptor beta chains below come from one sample, sequenced in a study of blood T cell repertoires in COVID-19 (TCRdb year 2020). Library preparation used the immunoSEQ multiplex PCR assay. TCRdb holds this immuneACCESS table with in-frame rearrangements only. Some clones are missing; in checked studies, unresolved V genes explain under half, and the rest has no known cause. The sample table lists 25,000 to 30,000 clones, about 76% of them with a count of one. The ten largest clones capture around 15% of the sample. Material for sequencing was peripheral blood. The receptor source for this set is an elderly man with active or convalescent COVID-19.

V and J are TRBV7-9 and TRBJ2-2, with 9 bases aligning to TRBD1. The V gene end was trimmed by 5 bases and the J gene end by 7 bases; junction bases not matched to a gene: 8. This CDR3 is built from 15 residues. The germline gives CDR1 SEHNR, CDR2 FQNEAQ (reference sequence). CDR3 sequence (DNA): TGTGCCAGCAGCGGCAGGACAGGGGAGGACGGGGAGCTGTTTTTT. Its translation: CASSGRTGEDGELFF.

This chain links TRBV3-1 (or the pseudogene TRBV3-2) with TRBJ1-4; TRBD1 is a possible D gene (6 bases). This CDR3 region has 14 residues. V was clipped by 4 bases and J by 8 bases, with 14 bases between them. Germline values: CDR1 LGHDT, CDR2 YNNKEL (reference sequence). Here the CDR3 DNA reads TGTGCCAGCAGCCCCCCCGGGACAATGGAAAAACTGTTTTTT. Translated, it gives CASSPPGTMEKLFF.

The chain carries TRBV4-3 and TRBJ2-7, with D tentatively TRBD1 (6 bases). The V end lost 2 bases, the J end lost 2 bases, and 13 bases lay between the germline ends. The CDR3 spans 15 residues. Germline CDR1 and CDR2: LGHNA and YSLEER. CDR3 sequence: CASSQHPQGPYEQYF. CDR3 sequence (DNA): TGCGCCAGCAGCCAACACCCCCAGGGGCCCTACGAGCAGTACTTC.

The gene calls are TRBV6-6 and TRBJ2-1; 8 nucleotides align to TRBD1. Looked up from germline, CDR1 is MNHNY and CDR2 is SVGAGI (reference sequence). CDR3 size: 15 residues. Trimming removed 6 bases from V and 4 bases from J; junction bases left unmatched: 8. The CDR3 nucleotides read TGTGCCAGCAGGCCTAACAGGGGGAAATACAATGAGCAGTTCTTC. Translated, it gives CASRPNRGKYNEQFF.

V and J are TRBV29-1 and TRBJ1-1; D is unresolved. Trimming took 0 bases from V and 4 from J, leaving 9 bases between them. This CDR3 contains 13 residues. CDR1 is SQVTM and CDR2 is ANQGSEA in the germline V gene. The CDR3 coding sequence is TGCAGCGTTGAAGATCGTGACACCACTGAAGCTTTCTTT. This translates into CSVEDRDTTEAFF.